This T cell receptor (beta chain) appears in the sequencing data of a study of T-cell reconstitution after alpha-beta-depleted transplantation in children. Study-level findings and limits: From newly produced T cells came most of the T-cell counts and diversity one year after transplant. From surviving recipient T cells and thymic progenitors came the high day-60 TCRbeta diversity observed in some patients. Two months or so post-transplant, alpha-beta T cells reportedly derived from several hundred expanded graft clones.

On this clonotype: Its specificity is unknown.

Unique molecular identifiers were incorporated during preparation of the TCRbeta library. MiXCR, run by TCRdb on the PCR reads, gives a single entry per CDR3 protein. Of a few hundred thousand distinct CDR3 sequences listed, about 7% are singletons. The CDR3 runs 14 residues. Germline assignment: CDR1 SEHNR and CDR2 FQNEAQ (reference sequence). Trimming removed 1 base from V and 13 bases from J, with 17 bases in between. The clonotype originates from a boy between 2 and 15 years old with acute lymphoblastic leukemia, due to receive a stem cell transplant. The V gene is TRBV7-9, the J gene TRBJ2-1; no firm D call. The material sequenced was PBMCs, taken before TCRalphabeta/CD19-depleted stem cell transplant. The CDR3 sequence is CASSLERQALDQFF. The CDR3 DNA reads TGTGCCAGCAGCTTAGAACGGCAGGCCCTCGACCAGTTCTTC.